The entry below gives a single TCR beta chain sequence along with its context. Data came from immunoSEQ multiplex PCR; TCRdb stores just in-frame clones and leaves some out. The data show approximately 28,000 clones, about 83% seen once. This sample stems from a study of T cell changes during pregnancy in multiple sclerosis. The source was CD8+ T cells from peripheral blood mononuclear cells, collected after pregnancy. The sequence was collected from a female donor with multiple sclerosis, enrolled in a pregnancy study.

The CDR3: CASSMGDWGNQPQHF. In nucleotides, the CDR3 is TGTGCCAGTAGTATGGGAGACTGGGGCAATCAGCCCCAGCATTTT. The chain links TRBV19 to TRBJ1-5; D gene unclear. The length of the CDR3 is 15 residues. The V end was cut by 3 bases, the J end by 2 bases, with 11 bases between. The germline CDR1 and CDR2 sequences are LNHDA and SQIVND (reference sequence).